The rows below give T cell receptor beta chains drawn from one sample of a study of early T cells in non-severe SARS-CoV-2 infection. TCRdb reprocessed the 5' RACE reads with MiXCR, giving one entry per CDR3 protein. Among 25,000 to 30,000 distinct CDR3 sequences listed, about 6.1% were seen once. The sample consisted of whole blood. The receptors stem from an adult who was a healthcare worker with PCR-confirmed SARS-CoV-2 infection or an uninfected control (not recorded which). The CDR3 runs from the conserved cysteine through the conserved F or W. The order of the fields is J gene, D gene, clone size, V gene, CDR3 protein, CDR3 DNA. A D gene is named only where the DNA matches it firmly. Rows may omit the clone size; those that give it use once, few, many or a size class.

TRBJ2-7	.	many	TRBV10-3	CAISDRGTSYEQYF	TGTGCCATCAGTGATCGGGGTACAAGCTACGAGCAGTACTTC
TRBJ2-7	.	many	TRBV20-1	CSASEGQSSYEQYF	TGCAGTGCTAGTGAAGGACAGTCAAGCTACGAGCAGTACTTC
TRBJ1-5	.	many	TRBV28	CASSGRRGNQPQHF	TGTGCCAGCAGTGGGCGTCGCGGCAATCAGCCCCAGCATTTT
TRBJ2-6	TRBD1	many	TRBV12-3/TRBV12-4	CASSWTGASGANVLTF	TGTGCCAGCAGTTGGACAGGGGCCTCTGGGGCCAACGTCCTGACTTTC
TRBJ1-6	.	many	TRBV4-1	CASSYQGRGGSPLHF	TGCGCCAGCAGTTACCAAGGCCGTGGTGGTTCACCCCTCCACTTT
TRBJ2-1	TRBD1	many	TRBV24-1	CATSNLDRGANEQFF	TGTGCCACCAGCAACCTTGACAGGGGAGCCAATGAGCAGTTCTTC
TRBJ2-7	.	many	TRBV27	CASSIRDPTTGQYF	TGTGCCAGCAGTATTAGGGACCCCACTACGGGGCAGTACTTC
TRBJ2-3	TRBD2	many	TRBV28	CASSRGGPDTQYF	TGTGCCAGCAGTCGGGGGGGCCCAGATACGCAGTATTTT
TRBJ1-4	.	many	TRBV20-1	CSASPDWSTNEKLFF	TGCAGTGCTAGCCCGGACTGGTCAACTAATGAAAAACTGTTTTTT
TRBJ2-1	.	many	TRBV5-1	CASSFGNNEQFF	TGCGCCAGCAGCTTTGGCAACAATGAGCAGTTCTTC
TRBJ1-6	TRBD1	.	TRBV4-2	CASSQLTGVNSPLHF	TGTGCCAGCAGCCAACTTACAGGGGTTAATTCACCCCTCCACTTT
TRBJ2-3	.	many	TRBV20-1	CSAPSGRHSTDTQYF	TGCAGTGCTCCCTCAGGGCGCCACAGCACAGATACGCAGTATTTT
TRBJ2-1	TRBD2	many	TRBV5-4	CASSLSGRAANEQFF	TGTGCCAGCAGCCTTAGCGGGAGGGCCGCCAATGAGCAGTTCTTC
TRBJ2-1	.	many	TRBV6-5	CASSYGGENNEQFF	TGTGCCAGCAGTTACGGCGGGGAAAACAATGAGCAGTTCTTC
TRBJ2-3	.	many	TRBV7-3	CASSLRERDTQYF	TGTGCCAGCAGCTTAAGGGAGAGGGATACGCAGTATTTT
TRBJ1-1	.	.	TRBV29-1	CGTKNTEAFF	TGCGGGACCAAGAACACTGAAGCTTTCTTT
TRBJ2-2	.	many	TRBV29-1	CSVAGGPAGELFF	TGCAGCGTTGCTGGGGGGCCTGCCGGGGAGCTGTTTTTT
TRBJ2-1	.	.	TRBV24-1	CATSDLRGSGEQFF	TGTGCCACCAGTGATTTGAGGGGGAGCGGTGAGCAGTTCTTC
TRBJ1-6	.	many	TRBV12-3/TRBV12-4	CASLREASYNSPLHF	TGTGCCAGCCTCCGGGAAGCCTCCTATAATTCACCCCTCCACTTT
TRBJ1-1	.	many	TRBV30	CAWSRGVGTEAFF	TGTGCCTGGAGCCGGGGGGTCGGCACTGAAGCTTTCTTT
TRBJ2-1	.	many	TRBV14	CASRPAYVYNEQFF	TGTGCCAGCAGACCCGCCTACGTATACAATGAGCAGTTCTTC
TRBJ2-1	.	many	TRBV4-3	CASSQDPGPSSYNEQFF	TGCGCCAGCAGCCAAGATCCCGGGCCCAGCTCCTACAATGAGCAGTTCTTC
TRBJ1-2	.	many	TRBV4-3	CASSHPQGYGYTF	TGCGCCAGCAGCCATCCACAGGGCTATGGCTACACCTTC
TRBJ2-7	.	many	TRBV2	CASLPKDSYEQYF	TGTGCCAGCCTCCCCAAGGACTCCTACGAGCAGTACTTC
TRBJ1-2	.	many	TRBV12-3/TRBV12-4	CASSSRQHSSYTF	TGTGCCAGCAGTTCTCGACAGCATAGTAGCTACACCTTC
TRBJ1-4	TRBD1	many	TRBV7-9	CASRTYRDRVGKLFF	TGTGCCAGCAGGACTTACCGGGACAGAGTCGGAAAACTGTTTTTT
TRBJ2-7	.	many	TRBV3-1	CASSRDSTYEQYF	TGTGCCAGCAGCCGGGACTCAACCTACGAGCAGTACTTC
TRBJ1-4	.	many	TRBV7-9	CASSPPDGDEKLFF	TGTGCCAGCAGCCCGCCGGACGGGGACGAAAAACTGTTTTTT
TRBJ2-7	.	many	TRBV6-5	CASRPLEQYF	TGTGCCAGCCGACCATTAGAGCAGTACTTC
TRBJ2-5	.	many	TRBV15	CATSRDFGTGTSRMQTQYF	TGTGCCACCAGCAGAGATTTTGGGACAGGGACTAGCAGGATGCAGACCCAGTACTTC
TRBJ2-3	.	many	TRBV29-1	CSLKERRRGDTQYF	TGCAGCCTCAAGGAGAGACGGCGGGGAGATACGCAGTATTTT
TRBJ2-7	.	many	TRBV7-9	CASSPPVYEQYF	TGTGCCAGCAGCCCTCCCGTCTACGAGCAGTACTTC
TRBJ2-1	.	many	TRBV4-3	CASSQDGNVGAGEQFF	TGCGCCAGCAGCCAAGATGGGAATGTGGGGGCCGGTGAGCAGTTCTTC
TRBJ2-1	.	many	TRBV11-2	CASSPAWGNEQFF	TGTGCCAGCAGCCCAGCGTGGGGCAATGAGCAGTTCTTC
TRBJ2-7	TRBD1	many	TRBV20-1	CSARGSPGQGINEQYF	TGCAGTGCTAGAGGATCCCCGGGACAGGGGATAAACGAGCAGTACTTC
TRBJ2-1	TRBD1	.	TRBV4-1	CASSLDGQGSNEQFF	TGCGCCAGCAGCCTCGATGGACAGGGTAGCAATGAGCAGTTCTTC
TRBJ2-3	TRBD2	many	TRBV20-1	CSAVPPSGSDTQYF	TGCAGTGCCGTGCCCCCTAGCGGGTCAGATACGCAGTATTTT
TRBJ1-2	TRBD1	many	TRBV13	CASSPKTGDNYGYTF	TGTGCCAGCAGCCCAAAGACAGGGGATAACTATGGCTACACCTTC
TRBJ2-7	TRBD2	many	TRBV6-1	CASSEATSSGGYEQYF	TGTGCCAGCAGTGAAGCGACTTCTAGCGGGGGTTACGAGCAGTACTTC
TRBJ2-1	TRBD2	many	TRBV6-4	CASSDGTSGYEQFF	TGTGCCAGCAGTGACGGGACTAGCGGCTATGAGCAGTTCTTC
TRBJ2-2	.	medium-sized	TRBV9	CASSVAGTGELFF	TGTGCCAGCAGCGTAGCCGGGACCGGGGAGCTGTTTTTT
TRBJ2-5	TRBD1	few	TRBV20-1	CSARADRGRQETQYF	TGCAGTGCTAGAGCGGACAGGGGACGGCAAGAGACCCAGTACTTC
TRBJ2-7	TRBD1	many	TRBV20-1	CSATRAETGRHEQYF	TGCAGTGCTACCCGGGCGGAGACAGGGCGGCACGAGCAGTACTTC
TRBJ2-7	.	many	TRBV7-6	CASSETGLSTYEQYF	TGTGCCAGCAGCGAAACTGGGCTATCCACCTACGAGCAGTACTTC
TRBJ2-1	TRBD2	few	TRBV19	CASTLAGGVQFF	TGTGCCAGTACCCTAGCGGGAGGGGTACAGTTCTTC
TRBJ2-4	TRBD1	few	TRBV10-3	CAISGDRENIQYF	TGTGCCATCAGTGGGGACAGGGAAAACATTCAGTACTTC
TRBJ2-2	TRBD2	few	TRBV7-8	CASTGAGGNTGELFF	TGTGCCAGCACGGGAGCGGGGGGGAACACCGGGGAGCTGTTTTTT
TRBJ2-3	TRBD2	many	TRBV20-1	CSARDPMRAGGGDTQYF	TGCAGTGCTAGAGATCCCATGAGAGCGGGAGGTGGAGATACGCAGTATTTT
TRBJ2-6	.	many	TRBV10-3	CAISDSGANVLTF	TGTGCCATCAGTGACTCTGGGGCCAACGTCCTGACTTTC
TRBJ2-1	TRBD2	many	TRBV20-1	CRALAGVNEQFF	TGCAGGGCGCTAGCGGGAGTTAATGAGCAGTTCTTC
TRBJ2-6	.	few	TRBV27	CASSALVSGANVLTF	TGTGCCAGCAGTGCCTTAGTTTCTGGGGCCAACGTCCTGACTTTC
TRBJ2-7	TRBD2	many	TRBV20-1	CSASLTSGYEQYF	TGCAGTGCTAGCCTGACTAGCGGCTACGAGCAGTACTTC
TRBJ2-1	.	many	TRBV12-3/TRBV12-4	CASRVAGTNEQFF	TGTGCCAGCAGGGTGGCAGGAACCAATGAGCAGTTCTTC
TRBJ1-5	TRBD1	few	TRBV6-2/TRBV6-3	CASSPVRGGTGRSNQPQHF	TGTGCCAGCAGCCCGGTCAGGGGGGGAACAGGACGCAGCAATCAGCCCCAGCATTTT
TRBJ1-5	.	many	TRBV20-1	CSARRQGYSNQPQHF	TGCAGTGCTAGGAGGCAGGGCTATAGCAATCAGCCCCAGCATTTT
TRBJ2-7	.	many	TRBV11-2	CASSLMPGFRIYEQYF	TGTGCCAGCAGCCTCATGCCGGGGTTCCGAATCTACGAGCAGTACTTC
TRBJ2-7	.	many	TRBV21-1	CASSKAGTDTYEQYF	TGTGCCAGCAGCAAAGCGGGGACCGATACCTACGAGCAGTACTTC
TRBJ1-5	TRBD1	many	TRBV29-1	CSVGQGGLDQPQHF	TGCAGCGTTGGCCAAGGGGGCCTGGATCAGCCCCAGCATTTT
TRBJ1-2	.	many	TRBV6-5	CASSPGQGGNYGYTF	TGTGCCAGCAGCCCGGGGCAGGGAGGTAACTATGGCTACACCTTC